These 32 T cell receptor beta chains share one sample of origin, sequenced in a study of identical twins. TCRdb called the 5' RACE reads again in MiXCR, with one record for every CDR3 protein. In the table there are around 450,000 distinct CDR3 sequences, more than 13% of which are singletons. These data were likewise used in another study, on yellow fever vaccine responses in identical twins.

The sample taken for sequencing was CD4+ T cells sorted from blood. The receptors were gathered from a woman aged 18-29 years in good health.

The V call is TRBV11-2, the J call TRBJ2-3, with D possibly called TRBD1 or TRBD2 (6 bases each). This CDR3 comprises 18 residues. V gave up 0 bases and J gave up 7 bases, with 23 bases separating them. CDR1 and CDR2 (germline): SGHAT, FQNNGV. For the CDR3, the DNA is TGTGCCAGCAGCTTAGATCGATTATTACGGGGGCAGGGATATACGCAGTATTTT. As protein: CASSLDRLLRGQGYTQYF.

This clonotype was seen a few times. The chain joins TRBV14 to TRBJ2-7; D is ambiguous. V was trimmed by 2 bases and J by 12 bases, leaving 11 bases between them. The length of the CDR3 is 11 residues. Germline V CDR1 and CDR2: SGHDN, FVKESK. This CDR3 reads CASSQKGVRYF. The CDR3, as DNA: TGTGCCAGCAGCCAAAAAGGAGTACGGTACTTC.

In this sample, this clonotype turned up a few times. This chain uses TRBV12-3 or TRBV12-4 with TRBJ2-7, with 14 nucleotides matching TRBD2. The CDR3 covers 16 residues. Germline trimming cut 6 bases from V and 2 bases from J; bases unmatched to any gene: 6. The CDR3 reads CASSRGLAGAPYEQYF. CDR3 in DNA: TGTGCCAGCAGCCGGGGACTAGCGGGAGCGCCCTACGAGCAGTACTTC.

This clonotype was seen only a few times. The chain is built from TRBV5-1 and TRBJ1-1, with D hard to call. Looked up from germline, CDR1 is SGHRS and CDR2 is YFSETQ. CDR3 size: 13 residues. The V end was cut by 0 bases, the J end by 4 bases, with 7 bases between. The DNA for the CDR3 is TGCGCCAGCAGCTTGGAAGTGAGCACTGAAGCTTTCTTT. It encodes CASSLEVSTEAFF.

The sample holds a few counts of this clonotype. V is TRBV29-1 and J is TRBJ2-2; 9 bases line up with TRBD1. V lost 7 bases and J lost 4; bases outside the gene matches: 4. The CDR3 totals 13 residues. Looked up from germline, CDR1 is SQVTM and CDR2 is ANQGSEA. As DNA, the CDR3 is TGCAGCGGGAGGACAGGGGCCACCGGGGAGCTGTTTTTT. Translated: CSGRTGATGELFF.

The V gene is TRBV6-1, the J gene TRBJ1-2; D may be TRBD1 (5 bases). The V end lost 7 bases, the J end lost 0 bases, and 18 bases lay between the germline ends. Germline loops: CDR1 MNHNS, CDR2 SASEGT. CDR3 length: 16 amino acids. The CDR3 sequence: CASTALGTAANYGYTF. The CDR3 nucleotides read TGTGCCAGCACCGCGTTAGGGACGGCTGCTAACTATGGCTACACCTTC.

This clonotype was counted between two and nine times. The J gene is TRBJ2-7, the V gene TRBV28, with D possibly TRBD2 on 6 matching bases. Trimming took 3 bases from V and 2 from J, leaving 11 bases between them. Germline V CDR1 and CDR2: MDHEN, SYDVKM. The CDR3 extends over 14 amino acids. CDR3 amino acids: CASSLGTAPYEQYF. CDR3 DNA sequence: TGTGCCAGCAGTTTGGGGACTGCCCCCTACGAGCAGTACTTC.

This clonotype was observed a handful of times. This sequence joins TRBV6-1 and TRBJ2-2; 9 bases are a match to TRBD1. Germline lookup yields CDR1 MNHNS and CDR2 SASEGT. The CDR3 has 14 amino acids. Unmatched junction bases numbered 10, after V lost 11 bases and J lost 6 bases. CDR3 loop: CACNRDRVPGELFF. The CDR3 DNA reads as TGTGCCTGCAACCGGGACAGGGTCCCCGGGGAGCTGTTTTTT.

J is TRBJ1-4 and V is TRBV29-1; D is ambiguous. Germline lookup yields CDR1 SQVTM and CDR2 ANQGSEA. CDR3 size: 11 residues. V dropped 4 bases and J dropped 11 bases, with 11 bases sitting between them. The CDR3 nucleotides are TGCAGCGTTGGGGCCGGGGTCAAACTGTTTTTT. This sequence encodes CSVGAGVKLFF.

This clonotype appeared a single time. This chain links TRBV10-1 with TRBJ2-1; the D gene is possibly TRBD1 (6 bases). The CDR3 totals 15 residues. Trimming stripped 1 base from V and 4 bases from J, with 11 bases between. Germline V CDR1 and CDR2: WNHNN, SYGVQD (reference sequence). The CDR3 coding sequence is TGCGCCAGCAGTGAGTTCGGACAGAATTACAATGAGCAGTTCTTC. It specifies CASSEFGQNYNEQFF.

The sample holds many counts of this clonotype. This sequence joins TRBV15 and TRBJ2-1; 7 nucleotides align to TRBD2. Germline V CDR1 and CDR2: LNHNV, YYDKDF (reference sequence). Germline trimming cut 1 base from V and 6 bases from J; bases unmatched to any gene: 9. The CDR3 covers 16 residues. This chain's CDR3 is CATSRVTSGAFNEQFF. CDR3 nucleotides: TGTGCCACCAGCAGAGTTACGAGCGGGGCGTTCAATGAGCAGTTCTTC.

This clonotype has ten or more counts. CDR3 loop: CASSPPTVQETQYF. DNA for the CDR3: TGTGCCAGCAGCCCCCCGACAGTACAAGAGACCCAGTACTTC. The chain is built from TRBV7-2 and TRBJ2-5; possibly TRBD1 for D (5 bases). This CDR3 contains 14 residues. Germline lookup yields CDR1 SGHTA and CDR2 FQGNSA. Trimming left V 5 bases short and J 2 bases short, with 12 bases between.

This clonotype appeared once. The chain is built from TRBV9 and TRBJ2-7; the match to TRBD2 covers 13 bases. J gave up 5 bases and V 0 bases, and 8 bases lay outside the gene matches. The CDR3 is made up of 17 amino acids. In germline, CDR1 is SGDLS, CDR2 YYNGEE. CDR3 in DNA: TGTGCCAGCAGCGTAGCGACTAGCGGGGGGCCTGGAAACGAGCAGTACTTC. Translation: CASSVATSGGPGNEQYF.

This sequence joins TRBV7-9 and TRBJ1-5; 10 nucleotides agree with TRBD1. The V gene end was trimmed by 3 bases and the J gene end by 2 bases; junction bases not matched to a gene: 7. Looked up from germline, CDR1 is SEHNR and CDR2 is FQNEAQ (reference sequence). The CDR3 has 17 residues. CDR3 coding DNA: TGTGCCAGCAGCTTGGGACAGGGGATTAGGGGCAATCAGCCCCAGCATTTT. It codes for CASSLGQGIRGNQPQHF.

The chain couples TRBV18 to TRBJ2-7; D possibly corresponds to TRBD1 (6 bases). Germline CDR1 and CDR2: KGHSH and LQKENI. This CDR3 spans 13 amino acids. Trimming removed 3 bases at V and 5 bases at J, with 11 bases between. The CDR3 loop reads CASSPNTGNEQYF. The CDR3 DNA sequence: TGTGCCAGCTCACCGAATACAGGGAACGAGCAGTACTTC.

The chain combines TRBV11-1 with TRBJ1-1; 10 nucleotides agree with TRBD1. The germline CDR1 and CDR2 sequences are SGHAT and FQDESV (reference sequence). The CDR3 length is 14 residues. With 7 bases clipped from V and 5 bases from J, the junction kept 7 bases outside the gene matches. CDR3 sequence reads: CASIGTGVYTEAFF. The CDR3 DNA sequence: TGTGCCAGCATCGGGACAGGGGTATATACTGAAGCTTTCTTT.

This clonotype was detected only a few times. The J gene is TRBJ2-3, the V gene TRBV2; possible D gene TRBD2, 6 bases. The V and J ends lost 5 bases and 3 bases respectively, with 9 bases between them. CDR1 is SNHLY, CDR2 FYNNEI, per germline. This CDR3 spans 13 amino acids. The CDR3 loop reads CASSRLGTDTQYF. The CDR3 bases are TGTGCCAGCAGTAGACTAGGGACAGATACGCAGTATTTT.

This chain uses TRBV18 with TRBJ2-3; 8 bases are shared with TRBD2. The junction had 6 bases not matched to a gene; V was cut back by 1 base and J by 0 bases. Germline V gives CDR1 KGHSH, CDR2 LQKENI. This CDR3 is built from 17 residues. The CDR3 protein is CASSPRGSGMSTDTQYF. For the CDR3, the DNA is TGTGCCAGCTCACCACGGGGTAGCGGGATGAGCACAGATACGCAGTATTTT.

V is TRBV3-1 and J is TRBJ1-2; D is perhaps TRBD1 (5 bases). V dropped 4 bases and J dropped 8 bases, with 11 bases sitting between them. Per germline, CDR1 LGHDT and CDR2 YNNKEL (reference sequence). The CDR3 is made up of 12 amino acids. The DNA of the CDR3 is TGTGCCAGCAGCCCAGATGGGGACGGCTACACCTTC. Amino acid sequence: CASSPDGDGYTF.

This clonotype was detected only a few times. The V call is TRBV24-1, the J call TRBJ2-3; 8 positions match TRBD1. Trimming removed 3 bases from V and 3 bases from J; junction bases left unmatched: 7. The germline V gene encodes CDR1 KGHDR and CDR2 SFDVKD. This CDR3 region has 16 residues. The CDR3 here is CATSDDRGLRTDTQYF. CDR3 nucleotides: TGTGCCACCAGTGATGACAGGGGTTTAAGAACAGATACGCAGTATTTT.

There are many counts of this clonotype. The chain uses TRBV12-3 or TRBV12-4 and TRBJ2-2; 10 nucleotides match TRBD2. CDR3 length: 17 amino acids. The J segment lost 6 bases and the V segment lost 7 bases, leaving 14 bases of the junction unmatched. The CDR3 sequence is CASIPMGLAGVSGELFF. DNA of the CDR3: TGTGCCAGCATCCCAATGGGGCTAGCGGGAGTATCCGGGGAGCTGTTTTTT.

This clonotype showed up just a few times. The chain is built from TRBV5-4 and TRBJ2-6, with TRBD1 identical over 7 bases. The CDR3 extends over 16 amino acids. Trimming took 4 bases from V and 0 from J; bases not matched to a gene: 4. Germline V lookup: CDR1 SGHNT, CDR2 YYREEE (reference sequence). CDR3 DNA: TGTGCCAGCAGCATGGGACAGTCCTCTGGGGCCAACGTCCTGACTTTC. Protein product: CASSMGQSSGANVLTF.

V gene TRBV4-3 combines with J gene TRBJ2-5; weak D call: TRBD2 (6 bases). The CDR3 is made up of 17 amino acids. Trimming removed 0 bases from V and 2 bases from J, with 16 bases in between. CDR1 is LGHNA and CDR2 is YSLEER in the germline V gene. The CDR3: CASSQDWGGTLQETQYF. CDR3 coding DNA: TGCGCCAGCAGCCAAGATTGGGGCGGGACTTTACAAGAGACCCAGTACTTC.

This clonotype was counted between two and nine times. J is TRBJ2-7 and V is TRBV30; 9 bases are a match to TRBD2. The CDR3 is made up of 13 amino acids. Germline V gene data show CDR1 as GTSNPN and CDR2 as SVGIG (reference sequence). The CDR3 protein is CASRGGRGGEQYF. The CDR3 bases are TGTGCGTCCAGAGGCGGGAGGGGGGGCGAGCAGTACTTC.

The chain joins TRBV20-1 to TRBJ2-1; TRBD2 aligns across 7 bases. The CDR3 runs 16 residues. The J segment lost 3 bases and the V segment lost 0 bases, leaving 8 bases of the junction unmatched. Germline CDR1 and CDR2: DFQATT and SNEGSKA (reference sequence). CDR3 coding DNA: TGCAGTGCTAGAGATATTCGGCTAGCGGACTACAATGAGCAGTTCTTC. It is translated as CSARDIRLADYNEQFF.

The chain employs TRBV7-9 and TRBJ2-7; D not certain. Germline V gives CDR1 SEHNR, CDR2 FQNEAQ (reference sequence). V lost 5 bases, J lost 6 bases, and 8 bases lay in between. The CDR3 loop spans 11 amino acids. CDR3 DNA sequence: TGTGCCAGCAGCCGTCTTAGCGAGCAGTACTTC. The encoded protein is CASSRLSEQYF.

This sequence joins TRBV5-1 and TRBJ2-6; unclear D gene. CDR3 size: 18 residues. Trimming took 3 bases from V and 0 from J, leaving 16 bases between them. Per germline, CDR1 SGHRS and CDR2 YFSETQ. Here the CDR3 DNA reads TGCGCCAGCAGCTCCTGGTCAGTAGGCGACTCTGGGGCCAACGTCCTGACTTTC. Translated, it gives CASSSWSVGDSGANVLTF.

This clonotype was observed a handful of times. The rearrangement links TRBV5-5 to TRBJ2-2; 7 bases align to TRBD1. Trimming cost V 3 bases and J 8 bases; bases outside gene matches: 10. The CDR3 covers 15 residues. Germline V gives CDR1 SGHKS, CDR2 YYEKEE (reference sequence). CDR3 sequence (DNA): TGTGCCAGCAGCTCGCAGGGGGAGATTATTGGGGAGCTGTTTTTT. Translating it yields CASSSQGEIIGELFF.

In this sample, this clonotype turned up a few times. The V call is TRBV12-3 or TRBV12-4, the J call TRBJ1-1, with D perhaps matching TRBD1 (5 bases). Trimming shortened V by 2 bases and J by 2 bases, and 12 bases separated the two germline ends. CDR3 size: 15 residues. CDR3: CASSLSGAKNTEAFF. In DNA form, the CDR3 reads TGTGCCAGCAGTTTATCCGGGGCAAAAAACACTGAAGCTTTCTTT.

This clonotype was detected ten times or more. The V and J genes are TRBV5-5 and TRBJ2-7; 9 bases are shared with TRBD2. Germline lookup yields CDR1 SGHKS and CDR2 YYEKEE (reference sequence). The CDR3 has 16 residues. Losses at the gene ends were 0 bases for V and 5 bases for J; bases not matched to a gene: 9. The CDR3 sequence: CASSLGLLSGSHEQYF. Written as DNA, the CDR3 is TGTGCCAGCAGCTTGGGGCTCCTTAGCGGGAGCCACGAGCAGTACTTC. The variable domain in full, completed from reference TRBV5-5 and TRBJ2-7, reads DAGVTQSPTHLIKTRGQQVTLRCSPISGHKSVSWYQQVLGQGPQFIFQYYEKEERGRGNFPDRFSARQFPNYSSELNVNALLLGDSALYLCASSLGLLSGSHEQYFGPGTRLTVT.

This clonotype was seen many times. The V and J genes are TRBV7-2 and TRBJ2-2; 7 bases fit TRBD1. V was clipped by 3 bases and J by 1 base; unmatched bases: 2. This CDR3 comprises 15 residues. CDR1 and CDR2 (germline): SGHTA, FQGNSA. For the CDR3, the DNA is TGTGCCAGCAGCTTGGGACAGCTGAACACCGGGGAGCTGTTTTTT. This translates into CASSLGQLNTGELFF.

The chain recombines TRBV24-1 with TRBJ2-3; D possibly corresponds to TRBD1 (6 bases). The germline V gene encodes CDR1 KGHDR and CDR2 SFDVKD. CDR3 length equals 16 residues. V was pared by 0 bases and J by 3 bases, with 12 bases between. The CDR3 spells CATSDLQGQGTDTQYF. CDR3 bases: TGTGCCACCAGTGATTTGCAAGGTCAGGGGACAGATACGCAGTATTTT.